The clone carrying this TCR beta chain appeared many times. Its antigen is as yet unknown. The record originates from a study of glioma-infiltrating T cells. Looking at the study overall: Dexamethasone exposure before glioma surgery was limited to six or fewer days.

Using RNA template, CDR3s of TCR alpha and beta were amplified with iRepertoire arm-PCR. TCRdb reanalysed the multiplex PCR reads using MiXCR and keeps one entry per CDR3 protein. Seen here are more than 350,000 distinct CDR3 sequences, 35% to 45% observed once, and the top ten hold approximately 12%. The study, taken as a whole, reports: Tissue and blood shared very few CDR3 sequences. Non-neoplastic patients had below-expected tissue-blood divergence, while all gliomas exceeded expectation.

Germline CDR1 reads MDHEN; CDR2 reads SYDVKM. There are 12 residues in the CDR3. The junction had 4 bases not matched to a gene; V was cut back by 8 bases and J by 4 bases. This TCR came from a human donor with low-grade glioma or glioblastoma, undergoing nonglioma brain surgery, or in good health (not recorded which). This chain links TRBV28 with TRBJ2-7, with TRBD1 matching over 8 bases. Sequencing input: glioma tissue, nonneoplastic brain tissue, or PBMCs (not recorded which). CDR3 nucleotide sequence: TGTGCCAGCCTGACAGGGGTGTACGAGCAGTACTTC. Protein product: CASLTGVYEQYF.